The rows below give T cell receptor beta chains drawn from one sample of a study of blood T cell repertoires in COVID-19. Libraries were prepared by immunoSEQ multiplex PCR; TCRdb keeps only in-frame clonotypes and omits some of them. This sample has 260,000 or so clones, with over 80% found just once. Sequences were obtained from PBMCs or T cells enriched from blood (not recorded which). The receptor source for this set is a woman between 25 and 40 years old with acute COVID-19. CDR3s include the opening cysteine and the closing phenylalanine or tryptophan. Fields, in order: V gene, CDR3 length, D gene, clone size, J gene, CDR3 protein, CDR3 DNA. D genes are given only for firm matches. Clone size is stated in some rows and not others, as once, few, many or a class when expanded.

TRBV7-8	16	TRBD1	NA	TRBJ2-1	CASSLAGTGNYNEQFF	TGTGCCAGCAGCTTAGCCGGGACAGGGAACTACAATGAGCAGTTCTTC
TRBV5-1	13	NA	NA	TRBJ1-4	CASSQAPNEKLFF	TGCGCCAGCAGCCAGGCGCCTAATGAAAAACTGTTTTTT
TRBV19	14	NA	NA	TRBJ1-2	CASSMFLGGAGYTF	TGTGCCAGTAGTATGTTCTTGGGAGGGGCCGGCTACACCTTC
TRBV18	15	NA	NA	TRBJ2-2	CASSPRPTNTGELFF	TGTGCCAGCTCACCGCGGCCAACGAACACCGGGGAGCTGTTTTTT
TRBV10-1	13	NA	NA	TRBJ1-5	CASSRGFNQPQHF	TGCGCCAGCAGTAGGGGCTTCAATCAGCCCCAGCATTTT
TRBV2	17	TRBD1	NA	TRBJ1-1	CASRDLRQGVWGTEAFF	TGTGCCAGCAGAGATTTAAGACAGGGGGTATGGGGCACTGAAGCTTTCTTT
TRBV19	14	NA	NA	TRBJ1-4	CASSPSQGGEKLFF	TGTGCCAGTAGCCCATCACAGGGCGGTGAAAAACTGTTTTTT
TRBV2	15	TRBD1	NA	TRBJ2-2	CASSEEGAITGELFF	TGTGCCAGCAGTGAAGAGGGGGCTATCACCGGGGAGCTGTTTTTT
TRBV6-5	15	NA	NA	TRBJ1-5	CASSYSKNNNQPQHF	TGTGCCAGCAGTTACTCGAAGAACAACAATCAGCCCCAGCATTTT
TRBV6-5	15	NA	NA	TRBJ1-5	CASTLGRGSNQPQHF	TGTGCCAGCACCCTTGGGAGGGGCAGCAATCAGCCCCAGCATTTT
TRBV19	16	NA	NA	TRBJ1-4	CASSMVGRTTSEKLFF	TGTGCCAGTAGTATGGTTGGCAGAACCACCAGTGAAAAACTGTTTTTT
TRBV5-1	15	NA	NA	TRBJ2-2	CASSFSGEGTGELFF	TGCGCCAGCAGCTTCTCGGGGGAAGGGACCGGGGAGCTGTTTTTT
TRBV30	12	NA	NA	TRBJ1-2	CAWGGDLYGYTF	TGTGCCTGGGGGGGAGACCTATATGGCTACACCTTC
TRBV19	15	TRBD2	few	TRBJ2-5	CASSTSSGGQETQYF	TGTGCCAGTAGTACCTCTAGCGGGGGGCAAGAGACCCAGTACTTC
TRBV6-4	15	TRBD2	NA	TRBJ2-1	CASSVGSGGGNEQFF	TGTGCCAGCAGTGTTGGTAGCGGGGGGGGCAATGAGCAGTTCTTC
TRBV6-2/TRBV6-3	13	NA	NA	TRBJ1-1	CASSWTVNTEAFF	TGTGCCAGCAGTTGGACAGTGAACACTGAAGCTTTCTTT
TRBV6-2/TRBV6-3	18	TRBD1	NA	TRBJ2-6	CASSSLSQGAAGANVLTF	TGTGCCAGCAGTTCCCTCTCACAGGGGGCGGCTGGGGCCAACGTCCTGACTTTC
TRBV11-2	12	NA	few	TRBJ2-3	CASSFGGDTQYF	TGTGCCAGCAGCTTTGGAGGAGATACGCAGTATTTT
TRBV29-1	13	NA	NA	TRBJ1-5	CSVAGALGQPQHF	TGCAGCGTTGCAGGGGCTTTGGGTCAGCCCCAGCATTTT
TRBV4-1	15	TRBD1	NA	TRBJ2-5	CASSPSDRAHPTQYF	TGCGCCAGCAGCCCCAGTGACAGGGCGCATCCAACCCAGTACTTC
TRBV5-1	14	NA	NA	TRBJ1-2	CASTPFGGANGYTF	TGCGCCAGCACCCCCTTTGGGGGGGCGAATGGCTACACCTTC
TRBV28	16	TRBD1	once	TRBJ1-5	CASSPQITGGHQPQHF	TGTGCCAGCAGCCCCCAAATAACAGGGGGCCATCAGCCCCAGCATTTT
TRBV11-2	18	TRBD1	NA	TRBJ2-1	CASSFPGQGKFSYNEQFF	TGTGCCAGCAGCTTTCCGGGACAGGGGAAATTCTCCTACAATGAGCAGTTCTTC
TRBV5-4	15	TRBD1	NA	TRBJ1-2	CASSLYGTGRYGYTF	TGTGCCAGCAGCTTGTACGGGACAGGGCGATATGGCTACACCTTC
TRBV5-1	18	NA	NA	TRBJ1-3	CASSLVIAGAHSGNTIYF	TGCGCCAGCAGCTTGGTGATTGCAGGGGCCCACTCTGGAAACACCATATATTTT
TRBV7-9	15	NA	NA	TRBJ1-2	CASSLLQGGADGYTF	TGTGCCAGCAGCTTACTCCAGGGAGGGGCTGATGGCTACACCTTC
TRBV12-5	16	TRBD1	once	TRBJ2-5	CASGLGPGQGKETQYF	TGTGCTAGTGGTTTGGGCCCGGGACAGGGGAAAGAGACCCAGTACTTC
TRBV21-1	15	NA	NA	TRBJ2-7	CASSPDRGITYEQYF	TGTGCCAGCAGCCCAGACAGGGGGATCACCTACGAGCAGTACTTC
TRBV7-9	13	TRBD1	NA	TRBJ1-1	CASSRQGGTEAFF	TGTGCCAGCAGTCGACAGGGGGGCACTGAAGCTTTCTTT
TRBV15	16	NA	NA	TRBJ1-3	CATSRLFQVSGNTIYF	TGTGCCACCAGCCGGCTTTTTCAGGTCTCTGGAAACACCATATATTTT
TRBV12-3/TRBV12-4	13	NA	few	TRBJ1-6	CASSLNTNSPLHF	TGTGCCAGCAGTTTAAACACAAATTCACCCCTCCACTTT
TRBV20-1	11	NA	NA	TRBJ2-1	CSARSSNEQFF	TGCAGTGCTAGATCTTCGAATGAGCAGTTCTTC
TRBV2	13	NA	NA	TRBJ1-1	CASSRMDGLEAFF	TGTGCCAGCAGTCGGATGGACGGACTCGAAGCTTTCTTT
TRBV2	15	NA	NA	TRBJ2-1	CASSEGTVSYNEQFF	TGTGCCAGCAGTGAAGGGACAGTGTCCTACAATGAGCAGTTCTTC
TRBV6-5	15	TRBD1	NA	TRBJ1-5	CASRLTGTSNQPQHF	TGTGCCAGCAGATTGACAGGGACTAGCAATCAGCCCCAGCATTTT
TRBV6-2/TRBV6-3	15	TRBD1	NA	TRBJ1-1	CASSGTGGPDTEAFF	TGTGCCAGCAGTGGGACAGGGGGCCCGGACACTGAAGCTTTCTTT
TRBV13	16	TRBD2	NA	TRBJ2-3	CASSFPPSGDTDTQYF	TGTGCCAGCAGCTTCCCTCCTAGCGGGGACACAGATACGCAGTATTTT
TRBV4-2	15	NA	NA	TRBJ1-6	CASSQVGVSSSPLHF	TGTGCCAGCAGCCAAGTTGGTGTAAGCTCCTCACCCCTCCACTTT
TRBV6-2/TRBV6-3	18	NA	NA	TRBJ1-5	CASSRNYQEGLNNQPQHF	TGTGCCAGCAGCCGCAACTATCAGGAGGGACTTAACAATCAGCCCCAGCATTTT
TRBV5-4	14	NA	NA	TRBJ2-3	CASRVGGTTDTQYF	TGTGCCAGCAGAGTTGGGGGGACCACAGATACGCAGTATTTT
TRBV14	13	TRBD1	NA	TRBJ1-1	CASSLQGPTEAFF	TGTGCCAGCAGCCTACAGGGGCCCACTGAAGCTTTCTTT
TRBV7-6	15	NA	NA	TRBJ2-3	CASSLAGAHTDTQYF	TGTGCCAGCAGCTTAGCGGGGGCGCACACAGATACGCAGTATTTT
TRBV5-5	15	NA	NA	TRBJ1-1	CASSFQDFMNTEAFF	TGTGCCAGCAGCTTTCAGGACTTCATGAACACTGAAGCTTTCTTT
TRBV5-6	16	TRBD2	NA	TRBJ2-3	CASSLTSGGPRDTQYF	TGTGCCAGCAGCTTAACTAGCGGGGGCCCCCGGGATACGCAGTATTTT
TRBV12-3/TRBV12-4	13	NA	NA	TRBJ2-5	CASSFRVGETQYF	TGTGCCAGCAGTTTCAGGGTGGGGGAGACCCAGTACTTC
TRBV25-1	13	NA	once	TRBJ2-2	CASLEELTGELFF	TGTGCCAGCTTGGAGGAGCTCACCGGGGAGCTGTTTTTT
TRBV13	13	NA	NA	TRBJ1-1	CASSKLEDTEAFF	TGTGCCAGCAGCAAACTCGAGGACACTGAAGCTTTCTTT
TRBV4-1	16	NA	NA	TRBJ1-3	CASSQIRGSGGNTIYF	TGCGCCAGCAGCCAAATAAGGGGGTCGGGTGGAAACACCATATATTTT
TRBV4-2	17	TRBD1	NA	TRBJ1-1	CASSQPPGQGMNTEAFF	TGTGCCAGCAGCCAACCCCCGGGACAGGGGATGAACACTGAAGCTTTCTTT
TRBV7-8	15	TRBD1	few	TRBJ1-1	CASSFADRGNTEAFF	TGTGCCAGCAGCTTCGCAGACAGGGGGAATACTGAAGCTTTCTTT
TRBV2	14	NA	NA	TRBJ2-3	CASRSRVSTDTQYF	TGTGCCAGCAGGTCCAGGGTTAGCACAGATACGCAGTATTTT
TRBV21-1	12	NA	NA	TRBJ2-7	CASTRPGHEQYF	TGTGCCAGCACCCGCCCAGGGCACGAGCAGTACTTC
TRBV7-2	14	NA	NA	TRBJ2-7	CASSLPSARNEQYF	TGTGCCAGCAGCTTACCCAGTGCTAGAAACGAGCAGTACTTC
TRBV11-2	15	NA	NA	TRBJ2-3	CASSYLGAGTDTQYF	TGTGCCAGCAGCTACCTGGGGGCTGGCACAGATACGCAGTATTTT
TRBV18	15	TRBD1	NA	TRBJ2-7	CASSSRQGRAYEQYF	TGTGCCAGCTCATCCAGACAGGGTAGGGCCTACGAGCAGTACTTC
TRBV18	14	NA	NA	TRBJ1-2	CASSPPAGNYGYTF	TGTGCCAGCTCACCACCGGCAGGGAACTATGGCTACACCTTC
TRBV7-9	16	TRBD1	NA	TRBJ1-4	CASSLLSGTGGRKLFF	TGTGCCAGCAGCTTGTTATCGGGGACAGGGGGCAGAAAACTGTTTTTT
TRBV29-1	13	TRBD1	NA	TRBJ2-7	CSVVGWAGQGVYF	TGCAGCGTTGTAGGATGGGCTGGACAGGGGGTGTACTTC